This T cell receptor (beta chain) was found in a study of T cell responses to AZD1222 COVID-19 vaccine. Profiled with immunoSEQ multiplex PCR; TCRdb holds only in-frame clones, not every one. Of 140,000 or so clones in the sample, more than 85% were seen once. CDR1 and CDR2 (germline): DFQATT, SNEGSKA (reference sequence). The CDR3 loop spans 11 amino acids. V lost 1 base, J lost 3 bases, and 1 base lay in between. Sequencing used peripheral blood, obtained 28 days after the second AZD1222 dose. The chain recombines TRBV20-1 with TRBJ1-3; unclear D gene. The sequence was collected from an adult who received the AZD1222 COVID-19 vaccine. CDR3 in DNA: TGCAGTGCTAGAGGTGGAAACACCATATATTTT. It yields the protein CSARGGNTIYF.